This entry lists 27 T cell receptor beta chains sequenced from one sample in a study of T cells expressing NK-cell markers. With the 5' RACE reads reprocessed, TCRdb shows one record per CDR3 protein and no DNA. Recorded here are about 8,000 distinct CDR3 sequences; the top ten clones represent 10%. Material: blood T cells: a sorted CD56 or NKG2C T cell subset, CD4+ or CD8+ T cells, or bulk PBMC T cells (not recorded which). These receptors came from a man younger than 35 in good health.

This clonotype is medium-sized by frequency. The chain has TRBV15 and TRBJ2-3; the D call from TCRdb, TRBD2, cannot be confirmed without DNA. CDR1 and CDR2 (germline): LNHNV, YYDKDF (reference sequence). The CDR3 consists of 16 residues. CDR3 protein: CATSRGGLAATDTQYF.

The chain joins TRBV5-1 to TRBJ2-5; the D gene TCRdb calls, TRBD1, cannot be checked with no DNA. This CDR3 contains 15 residues. CDR1 is SGHRS, CDR2 YFSETQ, per germline. CDR3 in amino acids: CASSLAGTGQETQYF.

This chain connects TRBV2 to TRBJ1-5. The CDR3 consists of 15 residues. The germline V gene has CDR1 SNHLY and CDR2 FYNNEI. CDR3 sequence: CASSGIGSSNQPQHF.

According to its frequency, this clonotype is medium-sized. This chain links TRBV20-1 with TRBJ2-1; the D call from TCRdb, TRBD2, cannot be confirmed without DNA. The CDR3 covers 18 residues. Germline V gene data show CDR1 as DFQATT and CDR2 as SNEGSKA (reference sequence). CDR3 loop: CSARDPGTSGRALDEQFF.

The chain recombines TRBV4-3 with TRBJ2-2; the D gene TCRdb calls, TRBD2, cannot be checked with no DNA. Germline loops: CDR1 LGHNA, CDR2 YSLEER. The CDR3 is 14 residues long. Here the CDR3 reads CASSQSLLAGEEFF.

The chain is built from TRBV5-4 and TRBJ2-5; TCRdb's assignment of TRBD1 cannot be checked, as there is no DNA. Germline V gene sequence: CDR1 SGHNT, CDR2 YYREEE (reference sequence). There are 13 residues in the CDR3. CDR3 amino acids: CASSLVGGETQYF.

The chain has TRBV6-5 and TRBJ2-1; TCRdb selects TRBD1, and the lack of DNA leaves this call unchecked. CDR1 MNHEY and CDR2 SVGAGI come from the germline V gene. The CDR3 runs to 11 residues. CDR3 amino acids: CASIQGGGEFF.

The rearrangement links TRBV7-9 to TRBJ2-1; absent DNA, TCRdb's TRBD1 call cannot be checked. This CDR3 is 15 amino acids long. Germline-derived CDR1 and CDR2 are SEHNR and FQNEAQ (reference sequence). CDR3 sequence reads: CASSPDLDARNEQFF.

The CDR3 loop reads CSAKIPGIDEQFF. The V gene is TRBV20-1, the J gene TRBJ2-1. CDR1 is DFQATT and CDR2 is SNEGSKA in the germline V gene (reference sequence). The length of the CDR3 is 13 residues.

This clonotype is labeled medium-sized based on frequency. The chain carries TRBV3-1 and TRBJ2-7; TCRdb's D call of TRBD1 is untestable without DNA. The CDR3 spans 13 residues. The germline V gene has CDR1 LGHDT and CDR2 YNNKEL (reference sequence). This CDR3 is CASSRGPPYEQYF.

The chain carries TRBV10-3 and TRBJ2-1; TCRdb's D call of TRBD2 is untestable without DNA. Germline V gene data show CDR1 as ENHRY and CDR2 as SYGVKD. The CDR3 spans 14 residues. CDR3 amino acids: CAIRTSGPNNEQFF.

The rearrangement joins TRBV7-2 to TRBJ2-3; TCRdb reports TRBD1, a call that lacks DNA to check it against. CDR1 is SGHTA and CDR2 is FQGNSA in the germline V gene. The CDR3 contains 13 residues. CDR3 sequence reads: CASSPLGAETQYF.

CDR3 residues: CASSMTSGRAETQYF. The genes are TRBV4-2 and TRBJ2-5; TCRdb gives TRBD2 as the D gene, but with no DNA this cannot be confirmed. Per the germline V gene, CDR1 is LGHNA and CDR2 is YNFKEQ. This CDR3 has 15 residues.

This chain connects TRBV30 to TRBJ2-5; the TCRdb D gene call, TRBD1, has no DNA to confirm it. From germline, CDR1 is GTSNPN and CDR2 SVGIG (reference sequence). The CDR3 sequence is 15 residues long. The CDR3 spells CAWSKRQGLGETQYF.

Considering frequency, this clonotype is medium-sized. The chain carries TRBV7-8 and TRBJ2-5; absent DNA, TCRdb's TRBD1 call cannot be checked. This CDR3 comprises 14 residues. Germline V gene lookup returns CDR1 SGHVS and CDR2 FQNEAQ. CDR3 in amino acids: CASSLWRTEETQYF.

This clonotype counts as medium-sized by frequency. The chain is built from TRBV27 and TRBJ1-4; TCRdb names TRBD1, which stays unverified in the absence of DNA. The CDR3 length is 15 residues. Per germline, CDR1 MNHEY and CDR2 SMNVEV (reference sequence). The CDR3 region is CASSHGTAGDEKLFF.

This clonotype is identified as medium-sized from frequency. The rearrangement links TRBV4-1 to TRBJ2-1; without DNA, the TCRdb call of TRBD1 cannot be checked. Germline V gives CDR1 MGHRA, CDR2 YSYEKL. The length of the CDR3 is 17 residues. The CDR3 sequence is CASSRRDDRGYYNEQFF.

Judged by frequency, this clonotype is medium-sized. The CDR3 region is CSARDNYNEQFF. This sequence joins TRBV29-1 and TRBJ2-1; the TCRdb call, TRBD1, lacks DNA for checking. Per germline, CDR1 SQVTM and CDR2 ANQGSEA. This CDR3 has 12 residues.

The J gene is TRBJ2-1, the V gene TRBV6-5; absent DNA, TCRdb's TRBD1 call cannot be checked. Germline CDR1 is MNHEY and CDR2 is SVGAGI. The CDR3 is 11 residues long. The CDR3 sequence: CASSFRQKQFF.

This clonotype counts as medium-sized by frequency. The rearrangement uses TRBV7-2 and TRBJ2-2; the D call from TCRdb, TRBD2, cannot be confirmed without DNA. There are 16 residues in the CDR3. The germline V gene has CDR1 SGHTA and CDR2 FQGNSA. CDR3 loop: CASSPGRTSYPGELFF.

The V gene is TRBV7-9, the J gene TRBJ1-2; TCRdb's D call, TRBD1, is unchecked because there is no DNA. This CDR3 comprises 13 residues. CDR1 and CDR2 (germline): SEHNR, FQNEAQ (reference sequence). CDR3 in amino acids: CASSLDRSDGYTF.

Frequency places this clonotype as medium-sized. The gene calls are TRBV7-3 and TRBJ2-1; TCRdb calls TRBD2, which cannot be checked without DNA. Per the germline V gene, CDR1 is SGHTA and CDR2 is FQGTGA. The CDR3 runs 13 residues. Here the CDR3 reads CASSLAGGDEQFF.

The chain combines TRBV28 with TRBJ2-5; lacking DNA, the TRBD1 call made by TCRdb goes unchecked. This CDR3 region has 14 residues. Germline CDR1 is MDHEN and CDR2 is SYDVKM. The CDR3: CASRGGTVGETQYF.

The rearrangement uses TRBV7-2 and TRBJ2-5; the TCRdb D gene call, TRBD1, has no DNA to confirm it. Germline V gene lookup returns CDR1 SGHTA and CDR2 FQGNSA. The CDR3 runs to 16 residues. Here the CDR3 reads CASSSIDRGVEETQYF.

Frequency places this clonotype as medium-sized. V gene TRBV5-5 combines with J gene TRBJ2-5; without DNA, the TCRdb call of TRBD1 cannot be checked. CDR1 and CDR2 from the germline V gene are SGHKS and YYEKEE (reference sequence). The CDR3 totals 15 residues. The CDR3 reads CASSPVLAEPLIQYF. The full variable domain, rest sourced from reference TRBV5-5 and TRBJ2-5, is DAGVTQSPTHLIKTRGQQVTLRCSPISGHKSVSWYQQVLGQGPQFIFQYYEKEERGRGNFPDRFSARQFPNYSSELNVNALLLGDSALYLCASSPVLAEPLIQYFGPGTRLLVL.

This clonotype counts as medium-sized (0.01 to 0.1%) by frequency. The V and J genes are TRBV4-1 and TRBJ2-3; TCRdb returns TRBD1, unconfirmable since there is no DNA. The germline gives CDR1 MGHRA, CDR2 YSYEKL. This CDR3 comprises 16 residues. The CDR3 protein is CASGTRVGENSDTQYF.

Its frequency marks this clonotype as medium-sized (0.01 to 0.1%). The rearrangement links TRBV3-1 to TRBJ2-7; TCRdb's D call, TRBD1, is unchecked because there is no DNA. CDR3 size: 12 residues. Germline lookup yields CDR1 LGHDT and CDR2 YNNKEL (reference sequence). CDR3 region: CASKDRGYEQYF.